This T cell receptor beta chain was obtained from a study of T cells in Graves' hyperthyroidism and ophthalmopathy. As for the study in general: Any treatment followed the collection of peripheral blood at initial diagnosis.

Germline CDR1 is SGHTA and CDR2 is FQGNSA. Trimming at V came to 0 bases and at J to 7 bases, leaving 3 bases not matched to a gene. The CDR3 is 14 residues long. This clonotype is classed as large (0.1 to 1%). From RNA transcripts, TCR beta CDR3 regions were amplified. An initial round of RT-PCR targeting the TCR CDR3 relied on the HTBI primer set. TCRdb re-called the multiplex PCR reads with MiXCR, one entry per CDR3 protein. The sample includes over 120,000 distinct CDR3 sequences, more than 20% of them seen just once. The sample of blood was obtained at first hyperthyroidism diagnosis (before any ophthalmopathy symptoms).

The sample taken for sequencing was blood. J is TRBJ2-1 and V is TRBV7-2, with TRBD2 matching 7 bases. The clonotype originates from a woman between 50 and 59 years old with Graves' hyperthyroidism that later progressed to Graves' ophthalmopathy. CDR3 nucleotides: TGTGCCAGCAGCTTAGCGGCGGGAGCAAATGAGCAGTTCTTC. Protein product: CASSLAAGANEQFF. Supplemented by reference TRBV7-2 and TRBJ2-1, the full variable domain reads GAGVSQSPSNKVTEKGKDVELRCDPISGHTALYWYRQSLGQGLEFLIYFQGNSAPDKSGLPSDRFSAERTGGSVSTLTIQRTQQEDSAVYLCASSLAAGANEQFFGPGTRLTVL.